One and the same sample provided the 17 T cell receptor beta chains below, sequenced in a study of T cells after somatic rescue of genetic block. Produced via immunoSEQ multiplex PCR; TCRdb's table is partial and in-frame only. The table lists more than 9,500 clones, nearly 80% of them singletons. The specimen was peripheral blood mononuclear cells (PBMCs). All receptors derive from a boy younger than 18.

The chain employs TRBV7-9 and TRBJ1-4, with D possibly TRBD1 on 6 matching bases. Trimming pared 3 bases from V and 6 bases from J, leaving 11 bases between. The germline gives CDR1 SEHNR, CDR2 FQNEAQ (reference sequence). This CDR3 comprises 14 residues. CDR3 sequence: CASSLLGGHEKLFF. The CDR3 DNA follows: TGTGCCAGCAGCTTGCTGGGGGGCCATGAAAAACTGTTTTTT. Supplemented by reference TRBV7-9 and TRBJ1-4, the full variable domain reads DTGVSQNPRHKITKRGQNVTFRCDPISEHNRLYWYRQTLGQGPEFLTYFQNEAQLEKSRLLSDRFSAERPKGSFSTLEIQRTEQGDSAMYLCASSLLGGHEKLFFGSGTQLSVL.

There are a few counts of this clone. The gene calls are TRBV19 and TRBJ2-5; D possibly matches TRBD1 or TRBD2 (5 bases each). With 1 base removed from V and 1 base from J, the gap between germline ends came to 7 bases. Looked up from germline, CDR1 is LNHDA and CDR2 is SQIVND (reference sequence). This CDR3 has 14 amino acids. The CDR3 is CASSIGGSQETQYF. Written as DNA, the CDR3 is TGTGCCAGTAGTATAGGGGGGAGCCAAGAGACCCAGTACTTC.

This clone was counted only a few times. The CDR3 protein is CASSRGLRALVGEQYF. The CDR3 region has the DNA TGCGCCAGCAGTCGTGGACTCAGGGCGTTGGTCGGCGAGCAGTACTTC. J is TRBJ2-7 and V is TRBV5-1; D tentatively fits TRBD1 or TRBD2 (5 bases each). The V and J ends lost 5 bases and 6 bases respectively, with 24 bases between them. The CDR3 length is 16 residues. Per the germline V gene, CDR1 is SGHRS and CDR2 is YFSETQ.

CDR3 in amino acids: CSVRLSGMNTEAFF. The DNA for the CDR3 is TGCAGCGTCCGGCTGTCAGGTATGAACACTGAAGCTTTCTTT. The chain is built from TRBV29-1 and TRBJ1-1, with no clear D. The CDR3 extends over 14 amino acids. The V end lost 6 bases, the J end lost 0 bases, and 14 bases lay between the germline ends. Germline V CDR1 and CDR2: SQVTM, ANQGSEA.

The V gene is TRBV7-9, the J gene TRBJ2-3, with D hard to call. Trimming left V 3 bases short and J 5 bases short, with 6 bases between. Per germline, CDR1 SEHNR and CDR2 FQNEAQ (reference sequence). This CDR3 region has 12 residues. The CDR3: CASSFYLDTQYF. CDR3 coding DNA: TGTGCCAGCAGCTTTTATTTAGATACGCAGTATTTT.

The chain is built from TRBV7-2 and TRBJ2-7, with 8 bases aligning to TRBD2. Unmatched junction bases numbered 7, after V lost 7 bases and J lost 2 bases. Germline V gives CDR1 SGHTA, CDR2 FQGNSA. The CDR3 loop spans 14 amino acids. CDR3 region: CASTPGGTAYEQYF. The CDR3 DNA reads as TGTGCCAGCACCCCGGGGGGGACGGCCTACGAGCAGTACTTC.

This chain uses TRBV6-5 with TRBJ1-4; a possible D gene is TRBD1 (5 bases). CDR1 is MNHEY and CDR2 is SVGAGI in the germline V gene. The CDR3 totals 15 residues. V lost 6 bases and J 8 bases, leaving 19 bases between the germline ends. CDR3 amino acids: CASRMGTAGGEKLFF. The CDR3 DNA reads TGTGCCAGCAGGATGGGGACCGCCGGAGGCGAAAAACTGTTTTTT.

The CDR3 region has the DNA TGTGCCAGCAGTTTATTAACGGGAGTGGAGGTCGAGCAGTACTTC. Protein: CASSLLTGVEVEQYF. The V gene is TRBV28, the J gene TRBJ2-5; perhaps TRBD2 as D (6 bases). Near its end, the DNA agrees better with TRBJ2-7, so the J call may be wrong. The CDR3 has 15 residues. Germline CDR1 is MDHEN and CDR2 is SYDVKM.

The genes are TRBV27 and TRBJ1-2; tentatively, D is TRBD1 (5 bases). The CDR3 has 14 amino acids. Trimming removed 5 bases at V and 8 bases at J, with 18 bases between. Germline CDR1 and CDR2: MNHEY and SMNVEV (reference sequence). The CDR3 region is CASSRPGTLGGYTF. The CDR3 nucleotides are TGTGCCAGCAGTCGCCCGGGGACCCTTGGAGGCTACACCTTC.

This chain joins TRBV7-3 and TRBJ1-5; no reliable D call. Trimming took 2 bases from V and 5 from J, leaving 7 bases between them. CDR3 size: 13 residues. Germline V gene data show CDR1 as SGHTA and CDR2 as FQGTGA. The CDR3 sequence: CASSLFGDQPQHF. The DNA for the CDR3 is TGTGCCAGCAGCTTATTTGGTGATCAGCCCCAGCATTTT.

The chain carries TRBV10-3 and TRBJ2-7; 9 bases agree with TRBD1. V lost 11 bases and J lost 5; bases outside the gene matches: 16. This CDR3 spans 15 amino acids. CDR1 ENHRY and CDR2 SYGVKD come from the germline V gene. CDR3 in amino acids: CAASQTWDRENEQYF. The CDR3 nucleotides are TGTGCCGCGTCACAGACCTGGGACAGGGAAAACGAGCAGTACTTC.

This chain links TRBV7-7 with TRBJ2-2; tentative D call: TRBD2 (6 bases). Trimming left V 5 bases short and J 2 bases short, with 15 bases between. The CDR3 has 16 amino acids. Germline V lookup: CDR1 SSHAT, CDR2 FNYEAQ (reference sequence). CDR3 amino acids: CASSKRAIINTGELFF. The CDR3 DNA sequence: TGTGCCAGCAGCAAGCGGGCCATCATAAACACCGGGGAGCTGTTTTTT.

The chain joins TRBV6-5 to TRBJ2-3, with TRBD2 matching over 8 bases. The CDR3 covers 15 residues. Germline V gene data show CDR1 as MNHEY and CDR2 as SVGAGI. After removal of 8 bases from V and 0 bases from J, the junction contained 7 bases not matched to a gene. CDR3 in amino acids: CASALLAASTDTQYF. The CDR3 DNA sequence: TGTGCCAGCGCTCTACTAGCGGCCAGCACAGATACGCAGTATTTT.

This chain links TRBV11-2 with TRBJ2-7; a possible D gene is TRBD1 (5 bases). CDR1 is SGHAT and CDR2 is FQNNGV in the germline V gene. The CDR3 has 14 residues. Trimming cost V 3 bases and J 3 bases, with 12 bases left between them. CDR3 nucleotide sequence: TGTGCCAGCAGCTTCCATACTGACAGCTACGAGCAGTACTTC. Its protein is CASSFHTDSYEQYF.

The chain recombines TRBV28 with TRBJ2-1; 10 bases line up with TRBD1. Germline CDR1 and CDR2: MDHEN and SYDVKM. This CDR3 comprises 14 residues. Trimming at V came to 6 bases and at J to 3 bases, leaving 2 bases not matched to a gene. The CDR3 region has the DNA TGTGCCAGCAGGGGACAGGGGTTCTACAATGAGCAGTTCTTC. It specifies CASRGQGFYNEQFF.

The chain combines TRBV6-5 with TRBJ2-5; D unclear. V was shortened by 0 bases and J by 5 bases, with 10 bases between the two germline ends. The CDR3 consists of 14 residues. Germline lookup yields CDR1 MNHEY and CDR2 SVGAGI. The CDR3 sequence: CASSYSGPLETQYF. The CDR3 nucleotides read TGTGCCAGCAGTTACTCCGGCCCCTTGGAGACCCAGTACTTC.

Relative to its sample, this clone is medium-sized. The rearrangement uses TRBV4-3 and TRBJ1-6; D may be TRBD1 (6 bases). CDR3 length: 16 amino acids. Trimming removed 0 bases from V and 6 bases from J, with 12 bases in between. CDR1 is LGHNA and CDR2 is YSLEER in the germline V gene. CDR3 sequence (DNA): TGCGCCAGCAGCCAAGATTTAGGAGGGGGTAATTCACCCCTCCACTTT. Encoded protein: CASSQDLGGGNSPLHF.